This TCR beta chain is drawn from a study of blood T cell repertoires in COVID-19. Whole-study context: PBMCs, B-cell-depleted T cells, or T cells provided the cDNA or gDNA that made up the material.

Germline lookup yields CDR1 MNHEY and CDR2 SMNVEV (reference sequence). The CDR3 runs 14 residues. V lost 4 bases and J lost 1; bases outside the gene matches: 3. Data came from immunoSEQ multiplex PCR; TCRdb stores just in-frame clones and leaves some out. The sample yields 150,000 to 200,000 clones, roughly 91% seen once. This clone has a single count. The sequencing sample was made of peripheral blood. The origin of this receptor is a woman between 45 and 60 years old with acute or convalescent COVID-19. This chain connects TRBV27 to TRBJ1-1; 7 bases fit TRBD1. The CDR3 DNA sequence: TGTGCCAGCAGTTACAGGGGAGGGAACACTGAAGCTTTCTTT. Protein product: CASSYRGGNTEAFF.